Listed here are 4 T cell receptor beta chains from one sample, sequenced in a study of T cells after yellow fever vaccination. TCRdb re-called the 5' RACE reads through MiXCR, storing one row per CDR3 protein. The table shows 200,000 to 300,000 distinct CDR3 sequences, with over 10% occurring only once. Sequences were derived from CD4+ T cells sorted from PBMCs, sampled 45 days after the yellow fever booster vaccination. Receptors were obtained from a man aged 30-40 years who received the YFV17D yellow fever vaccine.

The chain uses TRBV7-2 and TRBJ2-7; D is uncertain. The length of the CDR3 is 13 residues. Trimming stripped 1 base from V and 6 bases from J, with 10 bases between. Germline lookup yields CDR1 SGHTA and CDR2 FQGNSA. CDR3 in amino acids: CASSLVLASEQYF. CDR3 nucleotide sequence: TGTGCCAGCAGCTTAGTCTTAGCCTCCGAGCAGTACTTC.

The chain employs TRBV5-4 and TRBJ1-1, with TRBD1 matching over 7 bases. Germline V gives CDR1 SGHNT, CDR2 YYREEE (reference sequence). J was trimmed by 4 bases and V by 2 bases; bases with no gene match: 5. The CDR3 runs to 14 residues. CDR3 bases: TGTGCCAGCAGCTTCGACAGGGTGAGCACTGAAGCTTTCTTT. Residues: CASSFDRVSTEAFF.

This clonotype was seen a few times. CDR3 loop: CSARDLRGATEAFF. CDR3 nucleotide sequence: TGCAGTGCTAGAGATTTACGGGGGGCCACTGAAGCTTTCTTT. This chain joins TRBV20-1 and TRBJ1-1, with D possibly matching TRBD1 (6 bases). Trimming removed 0 bases at V and 4 bases at J, with 12 bases between. The V gene's germline CDR1 is DFQATT and CDR2 SNEGSKA (reference sequence). The CDR3 consists of 14 residues.

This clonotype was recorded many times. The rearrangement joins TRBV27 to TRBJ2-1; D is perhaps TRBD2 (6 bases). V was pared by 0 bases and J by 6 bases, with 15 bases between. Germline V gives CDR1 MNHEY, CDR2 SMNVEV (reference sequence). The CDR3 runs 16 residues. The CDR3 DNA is TGTGCCAGCAGTTTATCGGGGGGTTGGGTTCTCAATGAGCAGTTCTTC. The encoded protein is CASSLSGGWVLNEQFF.